The 14 T cell receptor beta chains below come from one sample, sequenced in a study of blood T cell repertoires in COVID-19. Clones were read by immunoSEQ multiplex PCR, and TCRdb kept only the in-frame ones, dropping some. This sample carries 15,000 to 20,000 clones, about 80% of them seen once, and the ten largest clones take about a quarter. Sequencing was done on a sample of peripheral blood. The receptors derive from a woman aged 70 to 79 with active COVID-19.

The rearrangement links TRBV5-8 to TRBJ2-1, with a possible D match to TRBD2 (5 bases). The germline CDR1 and CDR2 sequences are SGHTS and YDEGEE. The V end was cut by 2 bases, the J end by 6 bases, with 15 bases between. There are 15 residues in the CDR3. In DNA, the CDR3 is TGTGCCAGCAGCTTCGACGATTTACGGGGCAATGAGCAGTTCTTC. The encoded protein is CASSFDDLRGNEQFF.

This chain connects TRBV5-1 to TRBJ2-3; 8 nucleotides agree with TRBD1. This CDR3 is built from 13 residues. Germline assignment: CDR1 SGHRS and CDR2 YFSETQ. Trimming cost V 4 bases and J 6 bases; bases outside gene matches: 4. The CDR3 bases are TGCGCCAGCAGCGACAGGGGTGTGGATACGCAGTATTTT. This translates into CASSDRGVDTQYF. The full variable domain, completed using reference TRBV5-1 and TRBJ2-3, is KAGVTQTPRYLIKTRGQQVTLSCSPISGHRSVSWYQQTPGQGLQFLFEYFSETQRNKGNFPGRFSGRQFSNSRSEMNVSTLELGDSALYLCASSDRGVDTQYFGPGTRLTVL.

The chain is built from TRBV4-3 and TRBJ2-1; 11 bases are shared with TRBD2. In germline, CDR1 is LGHNA, CDR2 YSLEER. V gave up 2 bases and J gave up 6 bases; unmatched junction bases: 3. The CDR3 is made up of 15 amino acids. CDR3 nucleotide sequence: TGCGCCAGCAGCCAACTAGCGGGAGGAGGCAATGAGCAGTTCTTC. It is translated as CASSQLAGGGNEQFF.

The J gene is TRBJ2-7, the V gene TRBV2, with D possibly TRBD2 on 6 matching bases. Germline assignment: CDR1 SNHLY and CDR2 FYNNEI. Trimming left V 4 bases short and J 1 base short, with 14 bases between. This CDR3 contains 15 residues. The CDR3: CASSGRQRVSYEQYF. CDR3 in DNA: TGTGCCAGCAGTGGTCGACAGCGGGTATCCTACGAGCAGTACTTC.

This rearrangement joins TRBV3-1 (or the pseudogene TRBV3-2) to TRBJ2-3, with D tentatively TRBD2 (5 bases). The germline V gene encodes CDR1 LGHDT and CDR2 YNNKEL (reference sequence). V was clipped by 0 bases and J by 6 bases, with 13 bases between them. The CDR3 totals 15 residues. CDR3 DNA sequence: TGTGCCAGCAGCCAAGATCGGGTGGGAGAGGATACGCAGTATTTT. This encodes CASSQDRVGEDTQYF.

This clone was seen just once. The rearrangement uses TRBV3-1 (or the pseudogene TRBV3-2) and TRBJ1-5; D is unclear. The CDR3 loop spans 14 amino acids. Trimming removed 6 bases at V and 1 base at J, with 10 bases between. Germline V lookup: CDR1 LGHDT, CDR2 YNNKEL (reference sequence). CDR3 DNA: TGTGCCAGCAGTCAGACGAGGAGCAATCAGCCCCAGCATTTT. Its protein product is CASSQTRSNQPQHF.

The chain couples TRBV5-1 to TRBJ2-3; TRBD2 agrees at 8 bases. Germline lookup yields CDR1 SGHRS and CDR2 YFSETQ. The junction had 11 bases not matched to a gene; V was cut back by 4 bases and J by 4 bases. This CDR3 has 16 residues. CDR3 sequence: CASSLTGGLESDTQYF. CDR3 DNA: TGCGCCAGCAGCCTGACCGGGGGACTAGAATCAGATACGCAGTATTTT.

This clone was seen once. This chain links TRBV2 with TRBJ2-7; 13 nucleotides line up with TRBD2. CDR3 length equals 15 residues. J lost 2 bases, V lost 6 bases, and 4 bases had no gene match. Germline CDR1 reads SNHLY; CDR2 reads FYNNEI. CDR3 loop: CASSSTSGRPYEQYF. DNA for the CDR3: TGTGCCAGCAGCTCGACTAGCGGGAGGCCCTACGAGCAGTACTTC.

This chain uses TRBV29-1 with TRBJ2-5, with D maybe TRBD1 (6 bases). The V end lost 7 bases, the J end lost 1 base, and 10 bases lay between the germline ends. The CDR3 sequence is 12 residues long. Germline-derived CDR1 and CDR2 are SQVTM and ANQGSEA. The CDR3 sequence is CSGVGAQETQYF. The CDR3 region has the DNA TGCAGCGGAGTGGGGGCCCAAGAGACCCAGTACTTC.

The table lists this clone with a few counts. The chain combines TRBV4-1 with TRBJ2-7; 7 bases match TRBD1. The CDR3 totals 17 residues. V trimming: 0 bases; J trimming: 3 bases; junction bases outside the gene matches: 11. The germline gives CDR1 MGHRA, CDR2 YSYEKL. CDR3 bases: TGCGCCAGCAGCCAAGAGGCCCAGCGAGACAGGGACTACGAGCAGTACTTC. It specifies CASSQEAQRDRDYEQYF.

The chain is built from TRBV4-3 and TRBJ1-2; D remains unclear. The CDR3 is 14 amino acids. The germline gives CDR1 LGHNA, CDR2 YSLEER. Trimming took off 0 bases at V and 3 bases at J, with 8 bases between the two ends. The CDR3 protein is CASSQDLLDYGYTF. The CDR3 DNA sequence: TGCGCCAGCAGCCAAGATCTACTCGACTATGGCTACACCTTC.

V usage is TRBV7-9 and J usage is TRBJ1-5, with 7 bases matching TRBD1. Losses at the gene ends were 5 bases for V and 7 bases for J; bases not matched to a gene: 11. The CDR3 covers 15 residues. Germline assignment: CDR1 SEHNR and CDR2 FQNEAQ (reference sequence). The CDR3: CASSPSRDRGQPQHF. CDR3 coding DNA: TGTGCCAGCAGCCCATCAAGGGACAGAGGACAGCCCCAGCATTTT.

The chain uses TRBV14 and TRBJ1-4; D perhaps matches TRBD1 (5 bases). Germline V CDR1 and CDR2: SGHDN, FVKESK. The CDR3 has 15 residues. The ends were cut back, 3 bases at V and 4 bases at J, with 12 bases in the middle. CDR3 DNA sequence: TGTGCCAGCAGCCAGCGACAGTCAAATAATGAAAAACTGTTTTTT. This encodes CASSQRQSNNEKLFF.

The genes are TRBV23-1 and TRBJ2-2, with 11 bases aligning to TRBD2. TRBV23-1 is recorded as an ORF, its role being uncertain. The CDR3 has 16 residues. J lost 4 bases, V lost 1 base, and 2 bases had no gene match. The CDR3: CASSQWGTSGTGELFF. Written as DNA, the CDR3 is TGCGCCAGCAGTCAATGGGGGACTAGCGGCACCGGGGAGCTGTTTTTT.